This record covers a single TCR beta chain. These data belong to a study of blood T cell repertoires in COVID-19. Sequencing was performed with immunoSEQ multiplex PCR; in TCRdb, only in-frame clones are kept and a portion is missing. The sample yields around 94,000 clones, around four fifths seen once. Germline CDR1 LNHDA, CDR2 SQIVND (reference sequence). This CDR3 spans 15 amino acids. V was cut by 1 base and J by 7 bases, with 15 bases left in between. Specimen: peripheral blood. The rearrangement links TRBV19 to TRBJ2-3; D gene uncertain. The clonotype was recovered from a man aged 40-55 years with active or convalescent COVID-19. The CDR3, as DNA: TGTGCCAGTAGTATAGGGAACTATATTCTAAATACGCAGTATTTT. Translated, it gives CASSIGNYILNTQYF.